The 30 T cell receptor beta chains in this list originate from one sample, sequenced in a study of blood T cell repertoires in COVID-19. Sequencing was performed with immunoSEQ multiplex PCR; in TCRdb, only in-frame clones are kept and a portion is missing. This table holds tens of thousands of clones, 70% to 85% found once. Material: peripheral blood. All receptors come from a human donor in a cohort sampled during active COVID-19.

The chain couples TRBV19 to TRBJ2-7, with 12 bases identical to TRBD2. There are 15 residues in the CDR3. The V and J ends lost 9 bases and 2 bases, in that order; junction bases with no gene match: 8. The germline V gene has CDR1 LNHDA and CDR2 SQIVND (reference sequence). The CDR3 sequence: CASSITSGGTYEQYF. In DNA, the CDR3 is TGTGCCAGCTCTATAACTAGCGGGGGGACCTACGAGCAGTACTTC.

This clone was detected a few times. The CDR3 sequence: CASSQTSGGAFFEQYF. The CDR3 DNA reads TGTGCCAGCAGCCAAACTAGCGGGGGGGCCTTTTTCGAGCAGTACTTC. This chain links TRBV4-2 with TRBJ2-7; 13 bases fit TRBD2. Losses at the gene ends were 2 bases for V and 6 bases for J; bases not matched to a gene: 7. The CDR3 consists of 16 residues. Germline V gene data show CDR1 as LGHNA and CDR2 as YNFKEQ.

CDR3 loop: CAASAWQGNGNTIYF. CDR3 bases: TGTGCCGCCAGTGCTTGGCAGGGTAACGGAAACACCATATATTTT. The rearrangement links TRBV19 to TRBJ1-3, with a tentative D call TRBD1 (5 bases). The CDR3 loop spans 15 amino acids. V shed 11 bases and J shed 4 bases, with 21 bases lying between them. Germline-derived CDR1 and CDR2 are LNHDA and SQIVND (reference sequence).

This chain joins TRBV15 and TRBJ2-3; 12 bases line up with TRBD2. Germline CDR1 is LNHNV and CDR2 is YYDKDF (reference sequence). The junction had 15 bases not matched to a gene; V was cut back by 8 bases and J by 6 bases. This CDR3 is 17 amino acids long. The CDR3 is CATLRASGGDSFDTQYF. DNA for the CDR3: TGTGCCACCTTGAGGGCTAGCGGGGGGGACTCTTTTGATACGCAGTATTTT. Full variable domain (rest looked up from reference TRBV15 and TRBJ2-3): DAMVIQNPRYQVTQFGKPVTLSCSQTLNHNVMYWYQQKSSQAPKLLFHYYDKDFNNEADTPDNFQSRRPNTSFCFLDIRSPGLGDTAMYLCATLRASGGDSFDTQYFGPGTRLTVL.

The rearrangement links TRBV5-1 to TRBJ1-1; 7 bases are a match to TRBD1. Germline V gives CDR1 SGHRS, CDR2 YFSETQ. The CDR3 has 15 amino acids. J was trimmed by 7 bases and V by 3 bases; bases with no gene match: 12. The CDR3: CASSSRQGGKGEAFF. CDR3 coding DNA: TGCGCCAGCAGCTCCCGACAGGGCGGAAAGGGTGAAGCTTTCTTT.

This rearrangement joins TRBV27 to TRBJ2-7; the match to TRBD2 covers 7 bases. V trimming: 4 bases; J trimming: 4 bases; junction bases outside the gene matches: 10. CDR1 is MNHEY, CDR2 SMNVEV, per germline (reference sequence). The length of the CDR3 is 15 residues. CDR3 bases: TGTGCCAGCAGTTCCCCGGGAGGCCTTGGATACGAGCAGTACTTC. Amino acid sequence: CASSSPGGLGYEQYF.

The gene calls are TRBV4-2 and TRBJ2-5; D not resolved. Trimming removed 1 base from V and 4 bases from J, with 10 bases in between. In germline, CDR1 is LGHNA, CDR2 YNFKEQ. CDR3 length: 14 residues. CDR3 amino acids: CASSQGLSGETQYF. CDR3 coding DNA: TGTGCCAGCAGCCAAGGGTTGTCGGGAGAGACCCAGTACTTC.

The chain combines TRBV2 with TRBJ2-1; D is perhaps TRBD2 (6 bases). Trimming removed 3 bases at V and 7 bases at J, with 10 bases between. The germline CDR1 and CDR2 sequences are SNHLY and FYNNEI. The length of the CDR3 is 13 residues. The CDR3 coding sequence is TGTGCCAGCAGTGACGACCGGGGGAATGAGCAGTTCTTC. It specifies CASSDDRGNEQFF.

CDR3 nucleotides: TGTGCCATCAGTGGCGGGACAGGGTCCTACGAGCAGTACTTC. It codes for CAISGGTGSYEQYF. This chain links TRBV10-3 with TRBJ2-7; TRBD1 aligns across 9 bases. The CDR3 has 14 amino acids. Germline values: CDR1 ENHRY, CDR2 SYGVKD. V lost 4 bases to trimming and J lost 1 base; unmatched junction nucleotides: 2.

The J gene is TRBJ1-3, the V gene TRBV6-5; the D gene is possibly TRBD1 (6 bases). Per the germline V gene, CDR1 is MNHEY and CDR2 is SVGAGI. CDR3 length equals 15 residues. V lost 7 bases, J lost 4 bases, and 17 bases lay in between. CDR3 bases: TGTGCCAGCAAGGCGGCAGGGGTAGGCGGAAACACCATATATTTT. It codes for CASKAAGVGGNTIYF.

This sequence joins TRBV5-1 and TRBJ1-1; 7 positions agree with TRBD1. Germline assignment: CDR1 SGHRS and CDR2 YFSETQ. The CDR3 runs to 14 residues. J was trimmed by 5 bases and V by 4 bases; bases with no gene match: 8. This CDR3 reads CASSMEGGRTEAFF. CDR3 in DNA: TGCGCCAGCAGCATGGAAGGGGGCAGGACTGAAGCTTTCTTT.

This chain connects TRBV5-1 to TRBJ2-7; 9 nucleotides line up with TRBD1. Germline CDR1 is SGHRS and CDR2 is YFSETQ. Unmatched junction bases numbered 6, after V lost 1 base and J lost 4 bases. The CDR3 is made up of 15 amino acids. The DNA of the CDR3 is TGCGCCAGCAGCTTGACCCGGGACAGGGTTTACGAGCAGTACTTC. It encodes CASSLTRDRVYEQYF.

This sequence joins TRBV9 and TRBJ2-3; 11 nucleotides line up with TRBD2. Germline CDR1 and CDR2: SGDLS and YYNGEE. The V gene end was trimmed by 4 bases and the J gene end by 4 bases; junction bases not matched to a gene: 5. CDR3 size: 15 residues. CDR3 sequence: CASSRSGGDPDTQYF. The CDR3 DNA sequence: TGTGCCAGCAGCCGTAGCGGGGGGGACCCAGATACGCAGTATTTT.

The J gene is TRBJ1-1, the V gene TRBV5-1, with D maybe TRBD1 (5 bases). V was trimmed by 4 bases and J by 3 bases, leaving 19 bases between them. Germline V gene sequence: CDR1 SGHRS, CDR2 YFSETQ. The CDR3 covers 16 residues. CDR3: CASSRLGWGSDTEAFF. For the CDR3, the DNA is TGCGCCAGCAGCAGGCTGGGTTGGGGCTCGGACACTGAAGCTTTCTTT.

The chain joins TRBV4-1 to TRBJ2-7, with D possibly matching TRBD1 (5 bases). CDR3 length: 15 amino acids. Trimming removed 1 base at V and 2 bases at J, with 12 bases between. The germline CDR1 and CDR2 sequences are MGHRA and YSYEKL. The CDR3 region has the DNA TGCGCCAGCAGCCAAGCGGATCAGGGTACCTACGAGCAGTACTTC. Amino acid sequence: CASSQADQGTYEQYF.

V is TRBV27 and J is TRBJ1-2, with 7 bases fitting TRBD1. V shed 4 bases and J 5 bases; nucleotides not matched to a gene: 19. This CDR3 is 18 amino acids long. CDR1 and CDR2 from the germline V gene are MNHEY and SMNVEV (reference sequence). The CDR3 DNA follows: TGTGCCAGCAGTTCTAGGCCCCAGCTACGGGACAGCGCTTATGGCTACACCTTC. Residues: CASSSRPQLRDSAYGYTF.

The chain's CDR3 is CASSLTGQGTNSPLHF. CDR3 nucleotide sequence: TGTGCCAGCAGCTTAACCGGACAGGGGACTAATTCACCCCTCCACTTT. The chain has TRBV7-3 and TRBJ1-6; 9 positions agree with TRBD1. Trimming at V came to 0 bases and at J to 6 bases, leaving 3 bases not matched to a gene. CDR3 length equals 16 residues. Germline V CDR1 and CDR2: SGHTA, FQGTGA.

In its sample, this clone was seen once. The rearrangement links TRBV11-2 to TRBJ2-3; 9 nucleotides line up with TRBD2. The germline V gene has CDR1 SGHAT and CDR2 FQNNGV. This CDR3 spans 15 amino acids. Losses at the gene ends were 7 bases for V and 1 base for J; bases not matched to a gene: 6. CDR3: CASTRASGGTDTQYF. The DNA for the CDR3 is TGTGCCAGCACTCGTGCTAGCGGGGGCACAGATACGCAGTATTTT.

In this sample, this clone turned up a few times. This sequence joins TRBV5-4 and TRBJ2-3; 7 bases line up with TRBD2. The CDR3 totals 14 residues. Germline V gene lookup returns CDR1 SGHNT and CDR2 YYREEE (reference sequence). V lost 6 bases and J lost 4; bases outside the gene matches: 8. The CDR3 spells CASKGGGMADTQYF. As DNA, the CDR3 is TGTGCCAGCAAGGGCGGGGGTATGGCAGATACGCAGTATTTT. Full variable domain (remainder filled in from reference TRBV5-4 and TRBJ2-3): ETGVTQSPTHLIKTRGQQVTLRCSSQSGHNTVSWYQQALGQGPQFIFQYYREEENGRGNFPPRFSGLQFPNYSSELNVNALELDDSALYLCASKGGGMADTQYFGPGTRLTVL.

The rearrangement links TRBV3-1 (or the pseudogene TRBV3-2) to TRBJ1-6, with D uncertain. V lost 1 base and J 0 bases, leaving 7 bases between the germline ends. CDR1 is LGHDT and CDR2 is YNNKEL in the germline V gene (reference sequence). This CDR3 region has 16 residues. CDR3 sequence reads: CASSQGWSSYNSPLHF. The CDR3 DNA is TGTGCCAGCAGCCAAGGTTGGAGCTCCTATAATTCACCCCTCCACTTT.

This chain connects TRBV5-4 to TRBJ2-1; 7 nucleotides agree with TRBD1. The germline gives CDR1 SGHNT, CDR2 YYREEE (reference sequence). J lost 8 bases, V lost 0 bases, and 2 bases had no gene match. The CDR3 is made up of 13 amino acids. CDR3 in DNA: TGTGCCAGCAGCTTGGAGGGGGCAGATGAGCAGTTCTTC. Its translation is CASSLEGADEQFF.

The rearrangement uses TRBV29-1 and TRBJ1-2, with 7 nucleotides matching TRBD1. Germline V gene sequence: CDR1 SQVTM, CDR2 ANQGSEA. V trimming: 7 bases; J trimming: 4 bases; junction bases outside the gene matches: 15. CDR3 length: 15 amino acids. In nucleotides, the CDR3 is TGCAGCGCTGGAGGGGGGACAGTCTTTACCTATGGCTACACCTTC. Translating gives CSAGGGTVFTYGYTF.

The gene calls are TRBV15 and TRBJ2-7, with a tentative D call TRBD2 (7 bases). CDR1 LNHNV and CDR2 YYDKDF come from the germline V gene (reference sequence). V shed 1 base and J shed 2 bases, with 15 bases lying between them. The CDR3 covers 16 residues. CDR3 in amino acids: CATSRVGGAGAYEQYF. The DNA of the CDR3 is TGTGCCACCAGCAGAGTGGGGGGGGCAGGCGCCTACGAGCAGTACTTC.

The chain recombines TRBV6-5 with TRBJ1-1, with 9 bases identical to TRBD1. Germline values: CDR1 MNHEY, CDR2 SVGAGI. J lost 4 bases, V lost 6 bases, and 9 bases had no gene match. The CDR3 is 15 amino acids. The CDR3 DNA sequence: TGTGCCAGCAGGCAACAGGGGGCAACGGGCACTGAAGCTTTCTTT. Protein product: CASRQQGATGTEAFF.

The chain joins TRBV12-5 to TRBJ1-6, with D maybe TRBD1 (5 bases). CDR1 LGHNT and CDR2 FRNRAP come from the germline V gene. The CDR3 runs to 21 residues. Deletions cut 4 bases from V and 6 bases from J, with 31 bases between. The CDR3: CASGSPTSYMGPIASNSPLHF. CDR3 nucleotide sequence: TGTGCTAGTGGTTCACCTACTTCCTACATGGGGCCAATCGCTTCTAATTCACCCCTCCACTTT.

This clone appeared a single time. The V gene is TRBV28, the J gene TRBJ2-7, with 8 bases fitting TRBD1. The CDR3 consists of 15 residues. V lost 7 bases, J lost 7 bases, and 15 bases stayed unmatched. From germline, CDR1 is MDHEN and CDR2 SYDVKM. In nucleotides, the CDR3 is TGTGCCAGCACCATAGGAGGCCAGGGGGCTGGGGAGCAGTACTTC. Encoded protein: CASTIGGQGAGEQYF.

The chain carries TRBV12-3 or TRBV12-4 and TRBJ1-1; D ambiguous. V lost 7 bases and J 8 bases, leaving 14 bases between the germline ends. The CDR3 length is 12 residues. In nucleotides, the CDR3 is TGTGCCAGCAATAGAGGATTAGAGGAAGCTTTCTTT. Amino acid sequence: CASNRGLEEAFF.

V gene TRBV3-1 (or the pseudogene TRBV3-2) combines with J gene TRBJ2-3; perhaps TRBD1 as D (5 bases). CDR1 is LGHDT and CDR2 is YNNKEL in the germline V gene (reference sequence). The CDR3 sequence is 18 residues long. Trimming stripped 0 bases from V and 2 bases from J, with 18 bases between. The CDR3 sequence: CASSQEVFQGWNTDTQYF. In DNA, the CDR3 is TGTGCCAGCAGCCAAGAAGTTTTTCAGGGCTGGAACACAGATACGCAGTATTTT.

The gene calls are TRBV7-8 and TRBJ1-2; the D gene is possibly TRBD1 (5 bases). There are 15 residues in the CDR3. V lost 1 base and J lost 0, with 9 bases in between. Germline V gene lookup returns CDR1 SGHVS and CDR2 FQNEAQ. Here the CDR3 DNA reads TGTGCCAGCAGCTTAGGACAGAATTCTAACTATGGCTACACCTTC. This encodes CASSLGQNSNYGYTF.

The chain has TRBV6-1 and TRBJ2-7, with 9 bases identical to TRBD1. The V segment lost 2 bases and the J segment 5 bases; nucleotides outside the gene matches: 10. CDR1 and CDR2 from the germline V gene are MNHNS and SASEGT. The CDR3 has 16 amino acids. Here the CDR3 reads CASSERRPGQGNEQYF. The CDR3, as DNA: TGTGCCAGCAGTGAAAGGCGGCCGGGACAGGGTAACGAGCAGTACTTC.